This T cell receptor beta chain was recovered during a study of metastatic and nonmetastatic thyroid tumors. About the study: From malignant and benign thyroid patients, repertoires in blood and in tumor or nodule tissue were compared.

Per the original data handling: Differences in CDR3 between clinicopathological groups were drawn on to build a classifier intended to discriminate distant-metastatic papillary thyroid cancer patients. TCRdb ran MiXCR on the PCR reads. The V and J calls come from TCRdb's annotation, not from the publication. This table holds 12,000 or so clones, around 30% found once. V was trimmed by 3 bases and J by 9 bases, leaving 12 bases between them. The CDR3 is 14 amino acids. Germline CDR1 and CDR2: LGHNA and YSLEER. None of the patients had undergone any treatment ahead of thyroid surgery. This receptor was obtained from a male donor with papillary thyroid cancer or a benign thyroid nodule (not recorded which). Some clones in this sample may be carry-over from other donors' samples. This chain links TRBV4-3 with TRBJ1-6; D perhaps matches TRBD1 (5 bases). Sequencing used adjacent normal tissue. The CDR3 bases are TGCGCCAGCAGCCAGGATCGCAGGGCTTCACCCCTCCACTTT. This sequence encodes CASSQDRRASPLHF.